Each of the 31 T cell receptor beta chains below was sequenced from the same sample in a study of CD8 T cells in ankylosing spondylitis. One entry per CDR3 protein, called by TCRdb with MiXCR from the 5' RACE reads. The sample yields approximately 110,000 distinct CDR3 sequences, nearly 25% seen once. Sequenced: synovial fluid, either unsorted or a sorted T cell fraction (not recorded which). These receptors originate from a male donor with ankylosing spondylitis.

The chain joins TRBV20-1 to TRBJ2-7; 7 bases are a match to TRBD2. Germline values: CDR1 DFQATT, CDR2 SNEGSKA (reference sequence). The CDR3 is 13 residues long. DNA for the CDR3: TGCAGGGCCCATAAGCGGGATGTCTACGAGCAGTACTTC. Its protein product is CRAHKRDVYEQYF.

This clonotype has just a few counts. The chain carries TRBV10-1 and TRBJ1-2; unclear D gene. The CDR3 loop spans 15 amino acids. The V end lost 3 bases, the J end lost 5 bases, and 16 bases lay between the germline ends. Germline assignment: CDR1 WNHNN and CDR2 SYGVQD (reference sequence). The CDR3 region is CASSEFPDNPYGYTF. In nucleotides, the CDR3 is TGCGCCAGCAGTGAATTCCCCGACAATCCGTATGGCTACACCTTC.

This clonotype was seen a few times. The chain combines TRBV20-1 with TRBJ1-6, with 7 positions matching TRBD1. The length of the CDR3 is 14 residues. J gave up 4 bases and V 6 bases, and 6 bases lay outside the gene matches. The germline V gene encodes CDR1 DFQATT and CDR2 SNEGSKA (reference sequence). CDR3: CSAPGQVYNSPLHF. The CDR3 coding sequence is TGCAGTGCCCCCGGACAGGTTTATAATTCACCCCTCCACTTT.

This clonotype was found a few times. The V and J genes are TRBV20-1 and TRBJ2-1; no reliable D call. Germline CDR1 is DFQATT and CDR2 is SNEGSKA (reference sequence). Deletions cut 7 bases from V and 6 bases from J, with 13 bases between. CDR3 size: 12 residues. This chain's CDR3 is CSGRESGNEQFF. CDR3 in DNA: TGCAGTGGTCGCGAATCGGGCAATGAGCAGTTCTTC.

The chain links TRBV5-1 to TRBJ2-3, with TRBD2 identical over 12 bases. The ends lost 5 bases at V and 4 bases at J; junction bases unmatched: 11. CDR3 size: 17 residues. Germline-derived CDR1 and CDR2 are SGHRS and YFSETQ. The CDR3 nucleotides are TGCGCCAGCAGAAGGCTAGCGGGAGGGCCTAGAGCAGATACGCAGTATTTT. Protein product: CASRRLAGGPRADTQYF.

DNA of the CDR3: TGCAGTGCTAGAAAATCCACGATGGAGACCCAGTACTTC. Its translation is CSARKSTMETQYF. This chain connects TRBV20-1 to TRBJ2-5, with D unclear. V lost 2 bases to trimming and J lost 5 bases, with 12 bases between them. Germline assignment: CDR1 DFQATT and CDR2 SNEGSKA (reference sequence). This CDR3 has 13 amino acids.

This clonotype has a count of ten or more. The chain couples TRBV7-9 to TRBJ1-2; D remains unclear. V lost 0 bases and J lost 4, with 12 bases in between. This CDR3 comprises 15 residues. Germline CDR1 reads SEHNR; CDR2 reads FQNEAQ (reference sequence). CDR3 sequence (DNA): TGTGCCAGCAGCTTAGCAGGGAAAGGGTCCTATGGCTACACCTTC. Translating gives CASSLAGKGSYGYTF.

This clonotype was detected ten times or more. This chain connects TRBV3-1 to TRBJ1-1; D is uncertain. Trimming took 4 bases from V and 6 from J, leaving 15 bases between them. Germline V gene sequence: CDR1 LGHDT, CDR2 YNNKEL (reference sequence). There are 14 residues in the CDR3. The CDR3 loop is CASSPLQRRAEAFF. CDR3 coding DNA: TGTGCCAGCAGCCCGTTACAGCGTCGGGCTGAAGCTTTCTTT.

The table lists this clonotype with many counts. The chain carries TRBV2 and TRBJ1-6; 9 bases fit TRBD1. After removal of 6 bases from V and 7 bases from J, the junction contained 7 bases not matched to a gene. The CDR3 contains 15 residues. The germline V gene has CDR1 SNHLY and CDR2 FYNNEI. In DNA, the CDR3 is TGTGCCAGCAGAGCGACAGGGGGGCACAATTCACCCCTCCACTTT. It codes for CASRATGGHNSPLHF.

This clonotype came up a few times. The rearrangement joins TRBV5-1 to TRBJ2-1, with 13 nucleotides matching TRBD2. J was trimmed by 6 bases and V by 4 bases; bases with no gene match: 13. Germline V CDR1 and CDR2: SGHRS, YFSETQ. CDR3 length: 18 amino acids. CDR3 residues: CASSPRTSGRSVGNEQFF. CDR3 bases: TGCGCCAGCAGCCCCCGGACTAGCGGGAGATCGGTCGGCAATGAGCAGTTCTTC. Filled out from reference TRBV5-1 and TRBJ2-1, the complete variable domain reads KAGVTQTPRYLIKTRGQQVTLSCSPISGHRSVSWYQQTPGQGLQFLFEYFSETQRNKGNFPGRFSGRQFSNSRSEMNVSTLELGDSALYLCASSPRTSGRSVGNEQFFGPGTRLTVL.

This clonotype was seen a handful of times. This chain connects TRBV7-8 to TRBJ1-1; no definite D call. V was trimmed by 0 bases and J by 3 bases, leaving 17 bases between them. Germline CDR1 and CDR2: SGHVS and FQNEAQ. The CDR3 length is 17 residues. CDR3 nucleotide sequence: TGTGCCAGCAGCTTAGCGGAAAGGGCCACCCGGGACACTGAAGCTTTCTTT. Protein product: CASSLAERATRDTEAFF. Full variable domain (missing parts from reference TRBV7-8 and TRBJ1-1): GAGVSQSPRYKVAKRGQDVALRCDPISGHVSLFWYQQALGQGPEFLTYFQNEAQLDKSGLPSDRFFAERPEGSVSTLKIQRTQQEDSAVYLCASSLAERATRDTEAFFGQGTRLTVV.

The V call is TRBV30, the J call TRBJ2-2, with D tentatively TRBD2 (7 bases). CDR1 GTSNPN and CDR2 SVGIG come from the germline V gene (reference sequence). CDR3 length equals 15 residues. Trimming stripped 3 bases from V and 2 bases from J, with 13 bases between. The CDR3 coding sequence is TGTGCCTGGAGAGGGGGGGACCGAAACACCGGGGAGCTGTTTTTT. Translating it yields CAWRGGDRNTGELFF.

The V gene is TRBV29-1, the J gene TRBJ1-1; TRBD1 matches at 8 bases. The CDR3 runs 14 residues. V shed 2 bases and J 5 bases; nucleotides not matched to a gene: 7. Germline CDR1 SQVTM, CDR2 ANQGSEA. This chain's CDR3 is CSVEKDRAGTEAFF. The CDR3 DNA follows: TGCAGCGTTGAAAAGGACAGGGCGGGTACTGAAGCTTTCTTT.

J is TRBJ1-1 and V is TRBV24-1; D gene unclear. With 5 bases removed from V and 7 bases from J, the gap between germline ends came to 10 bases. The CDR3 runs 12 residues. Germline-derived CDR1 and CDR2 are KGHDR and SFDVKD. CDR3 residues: CATSGQVGEAFF. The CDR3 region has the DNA TGTGCCACCAGTGGGCAGGTAGGTGAAGCTTTCTTT.

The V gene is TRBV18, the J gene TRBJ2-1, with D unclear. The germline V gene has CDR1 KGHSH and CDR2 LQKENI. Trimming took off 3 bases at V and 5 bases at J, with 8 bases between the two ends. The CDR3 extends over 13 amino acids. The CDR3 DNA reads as TGTGCCAGCTCACCTAGTGAGGACAATGAGCAGTTCTTC. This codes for CASSPSEDNEQFF.

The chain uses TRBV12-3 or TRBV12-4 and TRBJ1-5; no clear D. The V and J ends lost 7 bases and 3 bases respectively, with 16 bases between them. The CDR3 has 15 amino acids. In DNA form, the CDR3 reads TGTGCCAGCAACCGTCTGGAGTGGGACAATCAGCCCCAGCATTTT. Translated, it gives CASNRLEWDNQPQHF.

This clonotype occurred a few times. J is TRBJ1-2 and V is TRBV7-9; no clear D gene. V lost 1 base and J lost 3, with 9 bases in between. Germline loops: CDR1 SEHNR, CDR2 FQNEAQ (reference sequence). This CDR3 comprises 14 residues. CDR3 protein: CASSLVASDYGYTF. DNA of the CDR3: TGTGCCAGCAGCTTAGTGGCCAGCGACTATGGCTACACCTTC. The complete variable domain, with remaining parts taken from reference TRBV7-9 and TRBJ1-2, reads DTGVSQNPRHKITKRGQNVTFRCDPISEHNRLYWYRQTLGQGPEFLTYFQNEAQLEKSRLLSDRFSAERPKGSFSTLEIQRTEQGDSAMYLCASSLVASDYGYTFGSGTRLTVV.

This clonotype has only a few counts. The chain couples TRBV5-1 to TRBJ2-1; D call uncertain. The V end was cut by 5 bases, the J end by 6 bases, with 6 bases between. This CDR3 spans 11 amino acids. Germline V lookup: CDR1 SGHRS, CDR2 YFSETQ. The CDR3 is CASRKGNEQFF. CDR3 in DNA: TGCGCCAGCAGGAAGGGCAATGAGCAGTTCTTC.

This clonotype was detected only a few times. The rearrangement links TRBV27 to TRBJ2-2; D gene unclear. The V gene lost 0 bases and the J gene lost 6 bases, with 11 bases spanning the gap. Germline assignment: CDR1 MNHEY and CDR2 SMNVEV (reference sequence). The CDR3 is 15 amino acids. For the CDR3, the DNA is TGTGCCAGCAGTTTATCGGGCCAGTACCCCGGGGAGCTGTTTTTT. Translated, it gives CASSLSGQYPGELFF.

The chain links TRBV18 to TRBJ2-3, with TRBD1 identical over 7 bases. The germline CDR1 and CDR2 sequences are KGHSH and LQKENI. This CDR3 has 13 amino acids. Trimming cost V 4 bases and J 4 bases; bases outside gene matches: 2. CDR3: CASSQQGPDTQYF. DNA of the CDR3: TGTGCCAGCTCACAACAGGGGCCAGATACGCAGTATTTT.

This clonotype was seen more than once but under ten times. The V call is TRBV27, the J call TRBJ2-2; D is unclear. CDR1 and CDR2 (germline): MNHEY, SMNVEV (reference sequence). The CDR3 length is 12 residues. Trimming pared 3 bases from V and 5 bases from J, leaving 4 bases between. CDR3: CASSFVTGELFF. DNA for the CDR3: TGTGCCAGCAGTTTTGTTACCGGGGAGCTGTTTTTT.

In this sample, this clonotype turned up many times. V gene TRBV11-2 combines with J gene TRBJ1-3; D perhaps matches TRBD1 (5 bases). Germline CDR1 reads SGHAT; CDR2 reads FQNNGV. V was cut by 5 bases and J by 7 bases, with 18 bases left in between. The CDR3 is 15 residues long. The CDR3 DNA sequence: TGTGCCAGCAGCCCTGGAGGGACTTATGTGAACACCATATATTTT. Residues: CASSPGGTYVNTIYF.

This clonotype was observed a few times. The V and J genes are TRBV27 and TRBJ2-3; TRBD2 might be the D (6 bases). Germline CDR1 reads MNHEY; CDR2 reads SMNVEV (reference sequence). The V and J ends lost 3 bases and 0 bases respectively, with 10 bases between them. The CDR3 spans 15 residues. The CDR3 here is CASSFRETSTDTQYF. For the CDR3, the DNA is TGTGCCAGCAGTTTTCGGGAGACGAGCACAGATACGCAGTATTTT.

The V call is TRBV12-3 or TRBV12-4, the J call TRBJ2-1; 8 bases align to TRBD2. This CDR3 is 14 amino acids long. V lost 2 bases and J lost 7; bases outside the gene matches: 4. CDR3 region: CASSLSGSLNEQFF. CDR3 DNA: TGTGCCAGCAGTTTAAGCGGGAGTTTGAATGAGCAGTTCTTC.

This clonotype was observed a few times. The CDR3 bases are TGTGCCAGCAGAGTGGTCGGTGAGGATACGCAGTATTTT. This gives the protein CASRVVGEDTQYF. The V and J genes are TRBV6-2 or TRBV6-3 and TRBJ2-3; D remains unclear. This CDR3 has 13 residues. The germline V and J ends were trimmed by 6 bases and 6 bases, with 13 bases remaining between them. Germline-derived CDR1 and CDR2 are MNHEY and SVGEGT.

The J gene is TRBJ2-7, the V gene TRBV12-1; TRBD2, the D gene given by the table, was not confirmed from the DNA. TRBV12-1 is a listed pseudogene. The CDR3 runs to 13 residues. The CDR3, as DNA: TGTGCCAGCAGCTTGGCAGGGCTGGACGAGCAGTACTTC. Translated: CASSLAGLDEQYF.

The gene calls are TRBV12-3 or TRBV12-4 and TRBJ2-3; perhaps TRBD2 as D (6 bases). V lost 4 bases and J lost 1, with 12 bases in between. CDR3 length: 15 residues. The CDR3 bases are TGTGCCAGCAGTTCCTCCGGGACTCGCACAGATACGCAGTATTTT. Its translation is CASSSSGTRTDTQYF.

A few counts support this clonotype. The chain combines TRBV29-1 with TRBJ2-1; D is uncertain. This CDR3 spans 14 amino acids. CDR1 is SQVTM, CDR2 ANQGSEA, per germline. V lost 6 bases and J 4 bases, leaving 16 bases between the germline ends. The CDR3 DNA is TGCAGCGTCCCCCCAGGTAGCAGTTACAATGAGCAGTTCTTC. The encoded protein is CSVPPGSSYNEQFF.

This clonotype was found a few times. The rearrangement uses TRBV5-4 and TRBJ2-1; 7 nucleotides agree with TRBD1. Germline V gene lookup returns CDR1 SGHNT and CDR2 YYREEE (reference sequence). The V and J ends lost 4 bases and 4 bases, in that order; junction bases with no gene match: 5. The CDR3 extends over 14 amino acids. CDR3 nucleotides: TGTGCCAGCAGCCACCGGGACAGATACAATGAGCAGTTCTTC. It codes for CASSHRDRYNEQFF. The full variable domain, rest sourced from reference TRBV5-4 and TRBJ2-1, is ETGVTQSPTHLIKTRGQQVTLRCSSQSGHNTVSWYQQALGQGPQFIFQYYREEENGRGNFPPRFSGLQFPNYSSELNVNALELDDSALYLCASSHRDRYNEQFFGPGTRLTVL.

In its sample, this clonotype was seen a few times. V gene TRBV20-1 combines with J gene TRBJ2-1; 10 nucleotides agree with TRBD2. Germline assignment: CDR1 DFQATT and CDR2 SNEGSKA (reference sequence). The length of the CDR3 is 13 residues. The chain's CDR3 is CSTTGTSENEQFF. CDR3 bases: TGCAGCACGACCGGGACTAGCGAAAATGAGCAGTTCTTC.

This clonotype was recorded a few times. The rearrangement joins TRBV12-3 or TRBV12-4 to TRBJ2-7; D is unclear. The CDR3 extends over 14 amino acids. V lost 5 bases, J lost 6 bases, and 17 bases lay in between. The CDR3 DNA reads TGTGCCAGCAGTCGACTTGCCCCCCTAGGCGAGCAGTACTTC. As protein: CASSRLAPLGEQYF.